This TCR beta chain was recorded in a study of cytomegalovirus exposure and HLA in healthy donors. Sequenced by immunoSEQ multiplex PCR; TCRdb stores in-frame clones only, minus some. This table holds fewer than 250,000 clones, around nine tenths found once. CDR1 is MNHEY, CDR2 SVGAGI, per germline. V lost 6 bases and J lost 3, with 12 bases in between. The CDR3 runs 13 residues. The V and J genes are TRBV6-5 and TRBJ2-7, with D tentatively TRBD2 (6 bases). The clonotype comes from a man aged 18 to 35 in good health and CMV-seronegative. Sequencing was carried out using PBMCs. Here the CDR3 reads CASRSPGGYEQYF. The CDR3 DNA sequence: TGTGCCAGCAGATCTCCCGGGGGCTACGAGCAGTACTTC.